The 25 T cell receptor beta chains presented below share a single source sample, sequenced in a study of cytomegalovirus exposure and HLA in healthy donors. The PCR made use of 60 Vbeta and 13 Jbeta primers. TCRdb keeps only in-frame clones here, not all; method: immunoSEQ multiplex PCR. Here the sample spans approximately 130,000 clones, around 83% being singletons. The sequencing sample was made of PBMCs. The receptor set was obtained from a woman aged 25-40 years in good health and CMV-seropositive.

CDR3 sequence reads: CAWSVSGWDEQFF. The CDR3 nucleotides are TGTGCCTGGAGTGTGTCAGGCTGGGATGAGCAGTTCTTC. V usage is TRBV30 and J usage is TRBJ2-1; D call uncertain. Germline CDR1 GTSNPN, CDR2 SVGIG (reference sequence). This CDR3 is 13 amino acids long. Trimming removed 0 bases at V and 8 bases at J, with 11 bases between.

The chain recombines TRBV6-1 with TRBJ2-1; D unclear. The germline gives CDR1 MNHNS, CDR2 SASEGT. This CDR3 has 14 amino acids. Deletions cut 4 bases from V and 14 bases from J, with 21 bases between. CDR3 sequence reads: CASSVKYFTEFEFF. The CDR3 region has the DNA TGTGCCAGCAGTGTTAAGTATTTTACAGAATTCGAGTTCTTC.

V is TRBV30 and J is TRBJ1-4, with D possibly matching TRBD1 (6 bases). V dropped 1 base and J dropped 8 bases, with 11 bases sitting between them. Germline CDR1 is GTSNPN and CDR2 is SVGIG (reference sequence). This CDR3 is built from 13 residues. CDR3 nucleotides: TGTGCCTGGAGTGGGACAGTCCAGGAAAAACTGTTTTTT. Translated: CAWSGTVQEKLFF.

The chain links TRBV7-2 to TRBJ1-1; D gene ambiguous. CDR1 is SGHTA and CDR2 is FQGNSA in the germline V gene. The CDR3 is 13 amino acids. Trimming stripped 3 bases from V and 1 base from J, with 6 bases between. The CDR3 region has the DNA TGTGCCAGCAGCTTGGAGGGGAACACTGAAGCTTTCTTT. Residues: CASSLEGNTEAFF.

V usage is TRBV6-1 and J usage is TRBJ1-1; possibly TRBD1 for D (5 bases). The CDR3 extends over 13 amino acids. The germline V gene encodes CDR1 MNHNS and CDR2 SASEGT. The V and J ends lost 2 bases and 5 bases respectively, with 9 bases between them. The CDR3 protein is CASSERRGTEAFF. In DNA form, the CDR3 reads TGTGCCAGCAGTGAAAGGCGGGGGACTGAAGCTTTCTTT.

The chain links TRBV5-6 to TRBJ1-6; TRBD1 is a possible D gene (6 bases). Trimming removed 4 bases at V and 10 bases at J, with 18 bases between. The germline gives CDR1 SGHDT, CDR2 YYEEEE. This CDR3 has 15 amino acids. The CDR3 region has the DNA TGTGCCAGCAGCCCCTGGGGGGGCGAGGGATCACCCCTCCACTTT. Amino acids: CASSPWGGEGSPLHF.

CDR3 region: CASSLAGWRQPQHF. Here the CDR3 DNA reads TGTGCCAGCAGCTTGGCAGGGTGGCGTCAGCCCCAGCATTTT. The gene calls are TRBV5-6 and TRBJ1-5; perhaps TRBD1 as D (5 bases). Germline V gene lookup returns CDR1 SGHDT and CDR2 YYEEEE. The CDR3 is made up of 14 amino acids. V lost 0 bases and J lost 6, with 10 bases in between.

The V and J genes are TRBV14 and TRBJ2-6; D gene ambiguous. The CDR3 runs 15 residues. Looked up from germline, CDR1 is SGHDN and CDR2 is FVKESK. V was trimmed by 2 bases and J by 4 bases, leaving 9 bases between them. The CDR3 DNA reads as TGTGCCAGCAGCCAACGCGCTGCAGGGGCCAACGTCCTGACTTTC. This codes for CASSQRAAGANVLTF.

The rearrangement uses TRBV5-1 and TRBJ2-7; D gene unclear. The germline V gene encodes CDR1 SGHRS and CDR2 YFSETQ. The CDR3 is 13 amino acids. V was pared by 1 base and J by 4 bases, with 9 bases between. CDR3 bases: TGCGCCAGCAGCTTGCCCCAGGCATACGAGCAGTACTTC. Its translation is CASSLPQAYEQYF.

The chain couples TRBV7-2 to TRBJ1-2; D perhaps matches TRBD1 (5 bases). There are 13 residues in the CDR3. Germline assignment: CDR1 SGHTA and CDR2 FQGNSA. V was clipped by 1 base and J by 8 bases, with 11 bases between them. The CDR3 DNA reads as TGTGCCAGCAGCTTAGGAGGGCGGGGGGGCTACACCTTC. This codes for CASSLGGRGGYTF.

The chain links TRBV2 to TRBJ2-3; TRBD2 aligns across 14 bases. V shed 4 bases and J 5 bases; nucleotides not matched to a gene: 2. In germline, CDR1 is SNHLY, CDR2 FYNNEI. There are 15 residues in the CDR3. The CDR3 loop reads CASSVGTSGGDTQYF. CDR3 DNA: TGTGCCAGCAGTGTCGGGACTAGCGGGGGAGATACGCAGTATTTT.

The chain is built from TRBV9 and TRBJ2-5, with 7 bases matching TRBD1. This CDR3 contains 16 residues. The germline V gene has CDR1 SGDLS and CDR2 YYNGEE. The junction had 12 bases not matched to a gene; V was cut back by 2 bases and J by 5 bases. The CDR3, as DNA: TGTGCCAGCAGCGTCGGTACAGGGGATAAAGTGGAGACCCAGTACTTC. It is translated as CASSVGTGDKVETQYF.

The chain links TRBV19 to TRBJ2-1; TRBD2 matches at 10 bases. This CDR3 comprises 14 residues. Germline values: CDR1 LNHDA, CDR2 SQIVND (reference sequence). The J segment lost 13 bases and the V segment lost 0 bases, leaving 6 bases of the junction unmatched. The CDR3 region is CASSIDQSGRAQFF. The CDR3 nucleotides are TGTGCCAGTAGTATAGATCAAAGCGGGAGGGCCCAGTTCTTC.

The gene calls are TRBV6-6 and TRBJ2-3, with D hard to call. Germline V lookup: CDR1 MNHNY, CDR2 SVGAGI (reference sequence). This CDR3 is 11 amino acids long. The V and J ends lost 7 bases and 6 bases respectively, with 8 bases between them. CDR3 protein: CASTRVDTQYF. CDR3 coding DNA: TGTGCCAGCACCCGCGTTGATACGCAGTATTTT.

This rearrangement joins TRBV5-4 to TRBJ1-2, with D possibly being TRBD1 (6 bases). The CDR3 is 13 amino acids. Per the germline V gene, CDR1 is SGHNT and CDR2 is YYREEE (reference sequence). The V end lost 7 bases, the J end lost 6 bases, and 16 bases lay between the germline ends. The CDR3 reads CASGRQESDGYTF. CDR3 sequence (DNA): TGTGCCAGCGGCCGACAGGAGTCGGATGGCTACACCTTC.

The chain combines TRBV18 with TRBJ1-1, with D possibly matching TRBD1 (6 bases). The germline gives CDR1 KGHSH, CDR2 LQKENI. The CDR3 is 16 residues long. V lost 2 bases and J lost 0, with 13 bases in between. The CDR3 protein is CASSPTKGGLNTEAFF. DNA of the CDR3: TGTGCCAGCTCACCAACTAAGGGGGGGCTGAACACTGAAGCTTTCTTT.

In regard to this clone: The CDR3 end shows no conserved phenylalanine or tryptophan, and so a read error is likely. The limits of the CDR3 on the DNA are not certain, so only TCRdb's listed CDR3 is given. CDR3: CASTGGLAGA. This sequence joins TRBV6-5 and TRBJ2-7; the listed D gene, TRBD2, was not tested against the DNA. Germline CDR1 MNHEY, CDR2 SVGAGI. The CDR3 has 10 amino acids, counting both end residues.

The table lists this clone with a count of one. The chain has TRBV11-3 and TRBJ2-7; perhaps TRBD1 as D (5 bases). V lost 1 base, J lost 4 bases, and 14 bases lay in between. Germline-derived CDR1 and CDR2 are SGHNT and YENEEA. The CDR3 runs 15 residues. CDR3 sequence (DNA): TGTGCCAGCAGCTTAGCTGGGCAGGGCAGGTACGAGCAGTACTTC. Its protein product is CASSLAGQGRYEQYF.

The V gene is TRBV11-3, the J gene TRBJ1-1; D unclear. V was trimmed by 2 bases and J by 12 bases, leaving 16 bases between them. CDR3 length: 13 residues. Germline V gene lookup returns CDR1 SGHNT and CDR2 YENEEA. CDR3 region: CASSLTHQEKTFF. In DNA, the CDR3 is TGTGCCAGCAGCTTAACCCACCAGGAAAAGACTTTCTTT. Using reference TRBV11-3 and TRBJ1-1 for the parts outside the CDR3, the full variable domain is EAGVVQSPRYKIIEKKQPVAFWCNPISGHNTLYWYLQNLGQGPELLIRYENEEAVDDSQLPKDRFSAERLKGVDSTLKIQPAELGDSAVYLCASSLTHQEKTFFGQGTRLTVV.

This clone was recorded a few times. V is TRBV5-1 and J is TRBJ1-1, with a weak D call TRBD1 (5 bases). From germline, CDR1 is SGHRS and CDR2 YFSETQ. The CDR3 is made up of 14 amino acids. V lost 4 bases to trimming and J lost 0 bases, with 10 bases between them. DNA for the CDR3: TGCGCCAGCAGCCCTCAGACAGTGAACACTGAAGCTTTCTTT. Translation gives CASSPQTVNTEAFF.

The rearrangement joins TRBV5-4 to TRBJ1-1; possibly TRBD1 for D (6 bases). Germline assignment: CDR1 SGHNT and CDR2 YYREEE (reference sequence). Trimming took 6 bases from V and 4 from J, leaving 13 bases between them. CDR3 size: 13 residues. The CDR3 DNA follows: TGTGCCAGCACTTCGACAGGACCCACTGAAGCTTTCTTT. Translation gives CASTSTGPTEAFF.

The chain links TRBV6-5 to TRBJ2-3; 7 bases fit TRBD1. CDR1 is MNHEY, CDR2 SVGAGI, per germline. V lost 11 bases to trimming and J lost 9 bases; unmatched junction nucleotides: 11. The CDR3 covers 12 residues. The CDR3 loop is CAVGTAGETQYF. Here the CDR3 DNA reads TGTGCCGTGGGGACAGCCGGTGAGACGCAGTATTTT.

The V and J genes are TRBV19 and TRBJ1-6; the D is unclear. The CDR3 is made up of 15 amino acids. The germline V gene has CDR1 LNHDA and CDR2 SQIVND (reference sequence). The germline V and J ends were trimmed by 5 bases and 1 base, with 9 bases remaining between them. Here the CDR3 reads CASSLEGSYNSPLHF. Here the CDR3 DNA reads TGTGCCAGTAGTTTGGAGGGATCCTATAATTCACCCCTCCACTTT. Drawing the rest from reference TRBV19 and TRBJ1-6, the complete variable domain is DGGITQSPKYLFRKEGQNVTLSCEQNLNHDAMYWYRQDPGQGLRLIYYSQIVNDFQKGDIAEGYSVSREKKESFPLTVTSAQKNPTAFYLCASSLEGSYNSPLHFGNGTRLTVT.

The genes are TRBV29-1 and TRBJ1-1; TRBD1 aligns across 7 bases. Germline trimming cut 8 bases from V and 1 base from J; bases unmatched to any gene: 7. Germline V lookup: CDR1 SQVTM, CDR2 ANQGSEA. The CDR3 runs to 13 residues. CDR3 amino acids: CSFRQGENTEAFF. CDR3 coding DNA: TGCAGCTTTCGACAGGGTGAGAACACTGAAGCTTTCTTT.

J is TRBJ2-1 and V is TRBV5-6; 12 bases map to TRBD2. Germline V gene data show CDR1 as SGHDT and CDR2 as YYEEEE. After removal of 5 bases from V and 0 bases from J, the junction contained 3 bases not matched to a gene. The CDR3 consists of 16 residues. CDR3: CASRAGLAGSYNEQFF. The CDR3 DNA reads TGTGCCAGCAGAGCGGGACTAGCGGGCTCCTACAATGAGCAGTTCTTC.